This TCR beta chain was sequenced in a study of blood T cell repertoires in COVID-19. CDR3 length: 14 amino acids. V was clipped by 0 bases and J by 0 bases, with 5 bases between them. In germline, CDR1 is LGHDT, CDR2 YNNKEL (reference sequence). Details on this clone: Other DNA sequences in the sample encode the same CDR3.

Libraries were prepared by immunoSEQ multiplex PCR; TCRdb keeps only in-frame clonotypes and omits some of them. The sample shows about 330,000 clones, roughly 90% of them seen only once. The TCR was taken from a man between 18 and 35 years old who had recovered from COVID-19. This chain connects TRBV3-1 (or the pseudogene TRBV3-2) to TRBJ1-1; D not certain. Sequenced: peripheral blood. The DNA for the CDR3 is TGTGCCAGCAGCCAAGACAGGATGAACACTGAAGCTTTCTTT. Its protein is CASSQDRMNTEAFF.